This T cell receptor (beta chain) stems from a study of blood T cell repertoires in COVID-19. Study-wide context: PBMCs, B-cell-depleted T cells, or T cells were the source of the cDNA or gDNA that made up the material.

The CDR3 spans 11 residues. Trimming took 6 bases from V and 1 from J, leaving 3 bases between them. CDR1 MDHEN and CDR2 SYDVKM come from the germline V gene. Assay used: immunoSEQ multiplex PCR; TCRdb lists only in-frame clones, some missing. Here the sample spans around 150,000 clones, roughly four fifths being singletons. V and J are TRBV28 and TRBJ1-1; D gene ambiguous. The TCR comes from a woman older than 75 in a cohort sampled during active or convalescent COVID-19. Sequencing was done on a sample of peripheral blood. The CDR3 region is CASSQNTEAFF. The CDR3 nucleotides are TGTGCCAGCAGCCAGAACACTGAAGCTTTCTTT.